This T cell receptor (beta chain) appears in the sequencing data of a study of CD8 T cell repertoires and HIV-1 epitope variants. Across the whole study: T cells were stimulated with Twenty-five Gag and Nef peptides separately. Separate from the cultures, 1M uncultured T cells served as baseline.

The length of the CDR3 is 17 residues. V gave up 3 bases and J gave up 2 bases; unmatched junction bases: 13. Germline CDR1 and CDR2: MNHNS and SASEGT. With respect to this clone: Antigen unknown.

Findings and caveats of the study: Of eight or nine antigen-specific beta clonotypes, over 5 appeared to cross-react with escape variants.

Survey-depth immunoSEQ sequencing covered TCR beta CDR3 regions. Profiling relied on immunoSEQ multiplex PCR, and the TCRdb table lists in-frame clones only, not all of them. Among around 5,300 clones listed, about two thirds were seen once. This TCR came from a male donor with HIV. Material: cultured CD8+ T cells derived from PBMCs. The rearrangement links TRBV6-1 to TRBJ2-7; TRBD2 matches 7 bases. The CDR3 spells CASSDPLAGELPYEQYF. CDR3 bases: TGTGCCAGCAGTGATCCTCTGGCGGGAGAACTCCCCTACGAGCAGTACTTC.